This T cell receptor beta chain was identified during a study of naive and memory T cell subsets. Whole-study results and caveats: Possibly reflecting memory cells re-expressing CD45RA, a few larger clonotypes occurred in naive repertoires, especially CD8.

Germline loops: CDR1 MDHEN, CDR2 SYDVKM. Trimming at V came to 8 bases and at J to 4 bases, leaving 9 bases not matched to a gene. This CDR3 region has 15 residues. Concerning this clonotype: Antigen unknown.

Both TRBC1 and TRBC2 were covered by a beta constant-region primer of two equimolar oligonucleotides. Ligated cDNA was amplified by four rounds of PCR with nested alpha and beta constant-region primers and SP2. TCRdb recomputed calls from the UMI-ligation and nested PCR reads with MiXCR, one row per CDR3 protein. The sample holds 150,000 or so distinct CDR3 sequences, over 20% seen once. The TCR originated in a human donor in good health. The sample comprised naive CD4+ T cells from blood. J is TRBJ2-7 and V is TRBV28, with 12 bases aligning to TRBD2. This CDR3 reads CASGSLTSGSYEQYF. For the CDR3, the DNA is TGTGCCAGCGGATCATTGACTAGCGGGAGTTACGAGCAGTACTTC.